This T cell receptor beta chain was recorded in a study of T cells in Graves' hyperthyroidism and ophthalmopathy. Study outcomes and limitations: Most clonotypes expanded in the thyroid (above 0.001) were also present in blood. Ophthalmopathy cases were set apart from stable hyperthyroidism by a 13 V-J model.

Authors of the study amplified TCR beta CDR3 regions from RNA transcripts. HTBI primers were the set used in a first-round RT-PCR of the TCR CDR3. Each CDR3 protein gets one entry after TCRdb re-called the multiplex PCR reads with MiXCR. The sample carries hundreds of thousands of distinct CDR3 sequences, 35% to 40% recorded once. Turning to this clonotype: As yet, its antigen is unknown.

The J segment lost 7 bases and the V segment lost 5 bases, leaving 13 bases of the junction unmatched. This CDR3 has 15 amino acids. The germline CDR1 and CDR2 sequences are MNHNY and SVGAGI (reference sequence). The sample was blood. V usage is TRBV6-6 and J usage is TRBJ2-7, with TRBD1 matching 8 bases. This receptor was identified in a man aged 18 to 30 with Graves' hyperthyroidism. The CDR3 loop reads CASSEAAGGLWEQYF. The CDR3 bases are TGTGCCAGCAGTGAAGCAGCAGGGGGCCTATGGGAGCAGTACTTC.